These T cell receptor beta chains were read from a single sample in a study of T-cell memory formation after mild COVID-19. TCRdb ran MiXCR on the 5' RACE reads and lists one entry per CDR3 protein. The sample carries 560,000 or so distinct CDR3 sequences, 17% recorded once. Specimen: PBMCs or a T cell subset sorted from them (not recorded which). The receptors stem from an adult woman who had mild COVID-19 (a few samples of this study predate the infection). Cell type and time point are not known. Each CDR3 is given with its conserved first and last residue. Each record gives: V gene, CDR3 length, J gene, D gene, clone size, CDR3 DNA, CDR3 protein. The D gene is left open where the match is weak. A clone size is listed for some rows: how often the clone was seen (once, few, many), or a class if it is expanded.

TRBV5-1	14	TRBJ1-6	TRBD1	few	TGCGCCAGCACCGTGGACAGGAGAGACTCACCCCTCCACTTT	CASTVDRRDSPLHF
TRBV27	16	TRBJ2-3	NA	NA	TGTGCCAGAAGATACAGGGGAGGCTCCAACCAAGATACGCAGTATTTT	CARRYRGGSNQDTQYF
TRBV4-3	16	TRBJ2-1	TRBD1	many	TGCGCCAGCAGCCAAGGTGGGACAGGGACTTACAATGAGCAGTTCTTC	CASSQGGTGTYNEQFF
TRBV7-2	15	TRBJ2-7	NA	NA	TGTGCCAGCAGCTTATACCGGGACGCGGTCTACGAGCAGTACTTC	CASSLYRDAVYEQYF
TRBV7-2	12	TRBJ2-3	NA	many	TGTGCCATTCGGCGGGGCACAGATACGCAGTATTTT	CAIRRGTDTQYF
TRBV27	16	TRBJ1-5	NA	few	TGTGCCAGCAGTCCAAGGGGCCCTTATAGCAATCAGCCCCAGCATTTT	CASSPRGPYSNQPQHF
TRBV29-1	14	TRBJ2-7	NA	NA	TGCAGCGTTGTGCTTGCCGTGGGATCCTACGAGCAGTACTTC	CSVVLAVGSYEQYF
TRBV4-3	15	TRBJ2-7	TRBD1	NA	TGCGCCAGCAGCCAAGATTCAAAGCGGACAGGCGAGCAGTACTTC	CASSQDSKRTGEQYF
TRBV19	14	TRBJ2-7	TRBD2	NA	TGTGCCAGTAGTACCGAGTACGGGGGGTCTGAGCAGTACTTC	CASSTEYGGSEQYF
TRBV7-9	15	TRBJ2-1	TRBD2	NA	TGTGCCAGCAGCTTAGCAGGGACTAGCGGGACCCTCCAGTTCTTC	CASSLAGTSGTLQFF
TRBV9	15	TRBJ2-2	NA	many	TGTGCCAGCAGCGTAGGGACTATTGCGACCGGGGAGCTGTTTTTT	CASSVGTIATGELFF
TRBV19	15	TRBJ1-1	TRBD1	NA	TGTGCCAGTAGTCCACAGACAGGGTTTAACACTGAAGCTTTCTTT	CASSPQTGFNTEAFF
TRBV7-8	18	TRBJ2-3	TRBD2	few	TGTGCCAGCAGCTTAGCGAGTCGAGCGGGGGTTTCCACAGATACGCAGTATTTT	CASSLASRAGVSTDTQYF
TRBV30	16	TRBJ1-4	TRBD1	few	TGTGCCTGGACGTCAACACAGGGGGCGTATAAAGAAAAACTGTTTTTT	CAWTSTQGAYKEKLFF